The rows below give T cell receptor beta chains drawn from one sample of a study of T-cell memory formation after mild COVID-19. TCRdb independently ran MiXCR on the 5' RACE reads; one entry per CDR3 protein. The sample has some 290,000 distinct CDR3 sequences; about a sixth are singletons. Sequenced material: PBMCs or a T cell subset sorted from them (not recorded which). These receptors came from a young man who had mild COVID-19 (a few samples of this study predate the infection). Cell type and time point are not known. Both conserved end residues are part of each CDR3. The D gene is left open where the match is weak. Size is stated for part of the rows, as once, few or many counts, or as a class when the clone is expanded.

cdr3_length: 14
v_call: TRBV28
clone_size: .
j_call: TRBJ1-3
d_call: .
cdr3_nt: TGTGCCAGCAGGGAGGTCCCGTCGGGAAACACCATATATTTT
cdr3_aa: CASREVPSGNTIYF

cdr3_length: 11
v_call: TRBV7-2
clone_size: .
j_call: TRBJ1-1
d_call: .
cdr3_nt: TGTGCCAGCAGCTTTAAAACTGAAGCTTTCTTT
cdr3_aa: CASSFKTEAFF

cdr3_length: 14
v_call: TRBV19
clone_size: few
j_call: TRBJ2-2
d_call: .
cdr3_nt: TGTGCCAGTAGTGGCGACACACACACCGGGGAGCTGTTTTTT
cdr3_aa: CASSGDTHTGELFF

cdr3_length: 17
v_call: TRBV3-1
clone_size: few
j_call: TRBJ2-3
d_call: TRBD2
cdr3_nt: TGTGCCAGCAGCCAAGGTCTGGCTAGCGGGGGGGCAGATACGCAGTATTTT
cdr3_aa: CASSQGLASGGADTQYF

cdr3_length: 15
v_call: TRBV14
clone_size: .
j_call: TRBJ1-1
d_call: .
cdr3_nt: TGTGCCAGCAGCTCGATGGGGGCCGGTAACACTGAAGCTTTCTTT
cdr3_aa: CASSSMGAGNTEAFF

cdr3_length: 14
v_call: TRBV12-3/TRBV12-4
clone_size: few
j_call: TRBJ2-2
d_call: .
cdr3_nt: TGTGCCAGCAGTTTAGTGGCAGTTGCCGGGGAGCTGTTTTTT
cdr3_aa: CASSLVAVAGELFF

cdr3_length: 14
v_call: TRBV4-3
clone_size: many
j_call: TRBJ1-2
d_call: TRBD1
cdr3_nt: TGCGCCAGCAGCGTTGAACGGGACAGCTATGGCTACACCTTC
cdr3_aa: CASSVERDSYGYTF

cdr3_length: 14
v_call: TRBV5-1
clone_size: .
j_call: TRBJ2-7
d_call: .
cdr3_nt: TGCGCCAGCAGCCCGACTCTACCAGCCTACGAGCAGTACTTC
cdr3_aa: CASSPTLPAYEQYF

cdr3_length: 12
v_call: TRBV29-1
clone_size: .
j_call: TRBJ1-1
d_call: .
cdr3_nt: TGCAGCGTTGAAAAGTCGGGAACTGAAGCTTTCTTT
cdr3_aa: CSVEKSGTEAFF

cdr3_length: 15
v_call: TRBV20-1
clone_size: .
j_call: TRBJ1-1
d_call: .
cdr3_nt: TGCAGTGCCAAGAATCTTTACCGGGGGCTGAGTGAAGCTTTCTTT
cdr3_aa: CSAKNLYRGLSEAFF

cdr3_length: 19
v_call: TRBV4-2
clone_size: many
j_call: TRBJ2-5
d_call: TRBD2
cdr3_nt: TGTGCCAGCAGCCAAGTCCCCCTCACTCTAGCGGGGGGGCAAGAGACCCAGTACTTC
cdr3_aa: CASSQVPLTLAGGQETQYF

cdr3_length: 15
v_call: TRBV7-2
clone_size: few
j_call: TRBJ1-1
d_call: .
cdr3_nt: TGTGCCAGCAGCTTAGCAGGGATCAGGGACACTGAAGCTTTCTTT
cdr3_aa: CASSLAGIRDTEAFF

cdr3_length: 17
v_call: TRBV7-9
clone_size: once
j_call: TRBJ1-5
d_call: TRBD1
cdr3_nt: TGTGCCAGTATACCTCCCCGGACAGGCTGTAGCAATCAGCCCCAGCATTTT
cdr3_aa: CASIPPRTGCSNQPQHF

cdr3_length: 13
v_call: TRBV7-2
clone_size: few
j_call: TRBJ2-3
d_call: TRBD2
cdr3_nt: TGTGCCAGCAGCTCGGGGGGGGTCGATACGCAGTATTTT
cdr3_aa: CASSSGGVDTQYF

cdr3_length: 13
v_call: TRBV19
clone_size: few
j_call: TRBJ1-2
d_call: .
cdr3_nt: TGTGCCAGTAGTATACCCCCTAACTATGGCTACACCTTC
cdr3_aa: CASSIPPNYGYTF

cdr3_length: 15
v_call: TRBV2
clone_size: .
j_call: TRBJ1-5
d_call: .
cdr3_nt: TGTGCCAGCAGCGCAGACTCCGGCGGGAATCAGCCCCAGCATTTT
cdr3_aa: CASSADSGGNQPQHF

cdr3_length: 17
v_call: TRBV6-2/TRBV6-3
clone_size: many
j_call: TRBJ2-1
d_call: .
cdr3_nt: TGTGCCAGCAGTTACTCTCCCCCCGGAGGGGTCTACAATGAGCAGTTCTTC
cdr3_aa: CASSYSPPGGVYNEQFF

cdr3_length: 13
v_call: TRBV20-1
clone_size: few
j_call: TRBJ1-1
d_call: .
cdr3_nt: TGCAGTGCTTACGTCGGGCGGGGCACTGAAGCTTTCTTT
cdr3_aa: CSAYVGRGTEAFF

cdr3_length: 13
v_call: TRBV9
clone_size: once
j_call: TRBJ1-2
d_call: .
cdr3_nt: TGTGCCAGCAGCGTAGGGCCTATCGGTGGCTACACCTTC
cdr3_aa: CASSVGPIGGYTF

cdr3_length: 15
v_call: TRBV24-1
clone_size: few
j_call: TRBJ2-1
d_call: TRBD1
cdr3_nt: TGTGCCACCAGTGCCCCGGACAGGGGGCACGATGAGCAGTTCTTC
cdr3_aa: CATSAPDRGHDEQFF

cdr3_length: 13
v_call: TRBV7-2
clone_size: .
j_call: TRBJ2-1
d_call: .
cdr3_nt: TGTGCCAGCAGCCCTTATGTGGGGAATGAGCAGTTCTTC
cdr3_aa: CASSPYVGNEQFF

cdr3_length: 11
v_call: TRBV6-6
clone_size: few
j_call: TRBJ2-1
d_call: TRBD2
cdr3_nt: TGTGCCAGCAGAGCGGGGGGTGAGCAGTTCTTC
cdr3_aa: CASRAGGEQFF

cdr3_length: 16
v_call: TRBV12-2
clone_size: .
j_call: TRBJ2-3
d_call: .
cdr3_nt: TGTGCAAGTCGCTTAACTCCTAGCGGAAGCACAGATACGCAGTATTTT
cdr3_aa: CASRLTPSGSTDTQYF

cdr3_length: 16
v_call: TRBV4-1
clone_size: .
j_call: TRBJ1-6
d_call: .
cdr3_nt: TGCGCCAGCAGCCTTACCCCCAGTACCCATAATTCACCCCTCCACTTT
cdr3_aa: CASSLTPSTHNSPLHF

cdr3_length: 12
v_call: TRBV15
clone_size: .
j_call: TRBJ1-1
d_call: .
cdr3_nt: TGTGCCACGGAACAGGGGAACACTGAAGCTTTCTTT
cdr3_aa: CATEQGNTEAFF